What follows are 9 T cell receptor beta chains derived from one specimen sequenced in a study of T cell responses to AZD1222 COVID-19 vaccine. TCRdb's table, derived via immunoSEQ multiplex PCR, lists solely in-frame clones and lacks some. The repertoire has about 55,000 clones, nearly 90% of them found once; the top ten carry roughly 4%. The input for sequencing was peripheral blood, taken on day 0 of AZD1222 vaccination. Receptors were obtained from an adult in good health.

The rearrangement joins TRBV27 to TRBJ1-2, with 7 bases that match TRBD1. This CDR3 is built from 13 residues. Germline CDR1 is MNHEY and CDR2 is SMNVEV (reference sequence). V shed 2 bases and J 3 bases; nucleotides not matched to a gene: 0. DNA of the CDR3: TGTGCCAGCAGTTTAGACAGGGACTATGGCTACACCTTC. Protein product: CASSLDRDYGYTF.

In this sample, this clone turned up a few times. This chain connects TRBV19 to TRBJ1-1, with no clear D. This CDR3 is built from 14 residues. Trimming took 7 bases from V and 0 from J, leaving 12 bases between them. CDR1 is LNHDA and CDR2 is SQIVND in the germline V gene (reference sequence). CDR3 in DNA: TGTGCCAGTACCCGGGAGGTTTTGAACACTGAAGCTTTCTTT. This codes for CASTREVLNTEAFF.

This chain links TRBV12-3 or TRBV12-4 with TRBJ1-1; tentative D call: TRBD1 (6 bases). The CDR3 spans 13 residues. The V and J ends lost 5 bases and 6 bases respectively, with 13 bases between them. In DNA, the CDR3 is TGTGCCAGCAGTCCCCTACAGGGAGCTGAAGCTTTCTTT. Amino acid sequence: CASSPLQGAEAFF.

V usage is TRBV30 and J usage is TRBJ1-3; D perhaps matches TRBD1 (5 bases). The CDR3 runs to 13 residues. Trimming removed 2 bases at V and 4 bases at J, with 9 bases between. The germline gives CDR1 GTSNPN, CDR2 SVGIG (reference sequence). DNA of the CDR3: TGTGCCTGGAGTTCTGGGGCGGGAAACACCATATATTTT. This encodes CAWSSGAGNTIYF.

The chain joins TRBV28 to TRBJ1-1; 7 bases are shared with TRBD1. The germline V gene encodes CDR1 MDHEN and CDR2 SYDVKM. This CDR3 region has 15 residues. V was clipped by 6 bases and J by 5 bases; unmatched bases: 12. This CDR3 is CASRTGTAFKTEAFF. DNA for the CDR3: TGTGCCAGCAGGACCGGGACAGCCTTTAAGACTGAAGCTTTCTTT. The full variable domain, its missing parts supplied by reference TRBV28 and TRBJ1-1, is DVKVTQSSRYLVKRTGEKVFLECVQDMDHENMFWYRQDPGLGLRLIYFSYDVKMKEKGDIPEGYSVSREKKERFSLILESASTNQTSMYLCASRTGTAFKTEAFFGQGTRLTVV.

The J gene is TRBJ1-6, the V gene TRBV19, with 9 bases fitting TRBD1. This CDR3 has 14 residues. From germline, CDR1 is LNHDA and CDR2 SQIVND (reference sequence). Trimming at V came to 5 bases and at J to 7 bases, leaving 3 bases not matched to a gene. The CDR3 loop reads CASSPGTGNSPLHF. The CDR3 coding sequence is TGTGCCAGTAGTCCGGGGACAGGGAATTCACCCCTCCACTTT.

The count of this clone is one. The rearrangement links TRBV20-1 to TRBJ2-3; D ambiguous. This CDR3 has 11 residues. V gave up 3 bases and J gave up 2 bases, with 3 bases separating them. Germline V gene sequence: CDR1 DFQATT, CDR2 SNEGSKA (reference sequence). This CDR3 is CSARDTDTQYF. CDR3 nucleotides: TGCAGTGCTAGGGACACAGATACGCAGTATTTT.

This clone was observed a single time. This chain joins TRBV6-5 and TRBJ1-6; D is perhaps TRBD1 (6 bases). Germline CDR1 reads MNHEY; CDR2 reads SVGAGI. This CDR3 spans 15 amino acids. Trimming removed 5 bases from V and 9 bases from J, with 17 bases in between. CDR3: CASSRGQTLSSPLHF. The CDR3 DNA follows: TGTGCCAGCAGTCGCGGACAGACTTTGAGTTCACCCCTCCACTTT.

Comment on this clone: The sample has other DNA sequences that encode this CDR3 too. This sequence joins TRBV13 and TRBJ2-7; 9 positions match TRBD1. The CDR3 runs 16 residues. The V gene end was trimmed by 0 bases and the J gene end by 2 bases; junction bases not matched to a gene: 5. Germline assignment: CDR1 PRHDT and CDR2 FYEKMQ (reference sequence). The CDR3 DNA reads TGTGCCAGCAGCTTAGGACAGGGGGCTGGGGCCTACGAGCAGTACTTC. It codes for CASSLGQGAGAYEQYF.